Presented here are 12 T cell receptor beta chains from one specimen sequenced in a study of shared clonotypes between healthy human individuals. Sequenced by immunoSEQ multiplex PCR; TCRdb stores in-frame clones only, minus some. The repertoire holds approximately 100,000 clones, with 67% as singletons. Sequencing input: memory CD8+ T cells sorted from blood. The sample's subset: CD45RO+ cells pooled with CCR7-negative TemRA cells. The source is a woman younger than 45 in good health.

This sequence joins TRBV5-1 and TRBJ2-5, with a weak D call TRBD2 (6 bases). V lost 3 bases, J lost 4 bases, and 22 bases lay in between. Per germline, CDR1 SGHRS and CDR2 YFSETQ. CDR3 length: 17 amino acids. This CDR3 is CASSYSSVTHGGETQYF. The CDR3 DNA is TGCGCCAGCAGCTATAGTAGCGTCACTCACGGGGGAGAGACCCAGTACTTC.

This clone was detected ten times or more. The chain joins TRBV7-9 to TRBJ2-7, with D hard to call. Germline V gene data show CDR1 as SEHNR and CDR2 as FQNEAQ (reference sequence). There are 13 residues in the CDR3. V lost 10 bases and J lost 4, with 17 bases in between. The CDR3 bases are TGTGCCACACAACCTAGTTCTGGGTACGAGCAGTACTTC. Protein: CATQPSSGYEQYF.

This clone has ten or more counts. This chain links TRBV28 with TRBJ2-3; 9 bases line up with TRBD1. The germline CDR1 and CDR2 sequences are MDHEN and SYDVKM. The CDR3 runs 15 residues. With 4 bases clipped from V and 3 bases from J, the junction kept 5 bases outside the gene matches. CDR3 in DNA: TGTGCCAGCAGTTCCGGACAGGGGTCTACAGATACGCAGTATTTT. Translation gives CASSSGQGSTDTQYF.

The rearrangement uses TRBV19 and TRBJ2-7, with 7 bases matching TRBD2. With V trimmed by 5 bases and J by 7 bases, 8 bases remained unmatched. The CDR3 sequence is 13 residues long. CDR1 LNHDA and CDR2 SQIVND come from the germline V gene (reference sequence). The CDR3: CASSSREPSEQYF. CDR3 bases: TGTGCCAGTAGTTCGCGGGAGCCTTCTGAGCAGTACTTC.

This clone has only a few counts. The V call is TRBV30, the J call TRBJ1-5, with 8 positions matching TRBD1. Germline CDR1 GTSNPN, CDR2 SVGIG (reference sequence). V gave up 0 bases and J gave up 7 bases; unmatched junction bases: 8. This CDR3 spans 15 amino acids. CDR3 region: CAWSVPWTGKQPQHF. CDR3 nucleotide sequence: TGTGCCTGGAGTGTACCCTGGACAGGGAAACAGCCCCAGCATTTT.

CDR3 region: CASSPKSYTGELFF. CDR3 coding DNA: TGTGCCAGCAGCCCCAAGAGCTACACCGGGGAGCTGTTTTTT. The V and J genes are TRBV7-3 and TRBJ2-2; D unresolved. Germline V lookup: CDR1 SGHTA, CDR2 FQGTGA. V was clipped by 5 bases and J by 3 bases, with 10 bases between them. The CDR3 runs 14 residues.

This clone was recorded many times. The chain uses TRBV5-1 and TRBJ2-1; D uncertain. Germline V gives CDR1 SGHRS, CDR2 YFSETQ. This CDR3 is 12 amino acids long. Trimming cost V 2 bases and J 7 bases, with 7 bases left between them. The CDR3, as DNA: TGCGCCAGCAGCTTACCCGAAAATGAGCAGTTCTTC. This encodes CASSLPENEQFF.

This clone was seen more than once but under ten times. The rearrangement links TRBV29-1 to TRBJ2-2; D gene ambiguous. There are 12 residues in the CDR3. V was pared by 5 bases and J by 4 bases, with 8 bases between. Germline CDR1 reads SQVTM; CDR2 reads ANQGSEA. The CDR3 bases are TGCAGCGTTAAGTGGGCCACCGGGGAGCTGTTTTTT. Its protein is CSVKWATGELFF.

CDR3 amino acids: CASSLFRGYIGYTF. CDR3 nucleotides: TGTGCCAGCAGCTTGTTCCGGGGATATATCGGCTACACCTTC. V usage is TRBV5-4 and J usage is TRBJ1-2; no reliable D call. Germline CDR1 reads SGHNT; CDR2 reads YYREEE (reference sequence). The V and J ends lost 1 base and 8 bases respectively, with 15 bases between them. The CDR3 sequence is 14 residues long. The variable domain in full, completed from reference TRBV5-4 and TRBJ1-2, reads ETGVTQSPTHLIKTRGQQVTLRCSSQSGHNTVSWYQQALGQGPQFIFQYYREEENGRGNFPPRFSGLQFPNYSSELNVNALELDDSALYLCASSLFRGYIGYTFGSGTRLTVV.

V is TRBV12-2 and J is TRBJ1-1. TRBV12-2 is reported as a pseudogene. This CDR3 spans 14 amino acids. The CDR3 reads CASRPGGVNTEAFF. The DNA for the CDR3 is TGTGCAAGTCGTCCGGGCGGGGTGAACACTGAAGCTTTCTTT.

This chain connects TRBV19 to TRBJ1-1; D gene ambiguous. V was trimmed by 5 bases and J by 3 bases, leaving 10 bases between them. The germline gives CDR1 LNHDA, CDR2 SQIVND (reference sequence). The CDR3 sequence is 13 residues long. The CDR3 DNA reads as TGTGCCAGTAGTCCGCTGGGTTACACTGAAGCTTTCTTT. The encoded protein is CASSPLGYTEAFF.

This clone came up once. V gene TRBV28 combines with J gene TRBJ2-1; D is unclear. This CDR3 region has 16 residues. The V end was cut by 5 bases, the J end by 4 bases, with 18 bases between. Germline CDR1 reads MDHEN; CDR2 reads SYDVKM. The CDR3 here is CASSTPTSRRYNEQFF. In DNA form, the CDR3 reads TGTGCCAGCAGTACCCCCACCAGTAGGCGGTACAATGAGCAGTTCTTC.